The rows below give T cell receptor beta chains drawn from one sample of a study of T cells in Graves' hyperthyroidism and ophthalmopathy. TCRdb recomputed calls from the multiplex PCR reads with MiXCR, one row per CDR3 protein. The sample records around 450,000 distinct CDR3 sequences, around 14% being singletons. Sequencing was performed on blood. All receptors come from a woman aged 18-29 years with Graves' hyperthyroidism. The CDR3 runs from the conserved cysteine through the conserved F or W. The order of the fields is J gene, D gene, clone size, V gene, CDR3 protein, CDR3 DNA. The D gene is left open where the match is weak. Some rows mark clone size as missing; the rest say once, few, many or name a class of expanded clone.

>TRBJ2-5|TRBD2|many|TRBV11-2
CASRLSGGLWGVETQYF
TGTGCCAGCCGACTAAGCGGGGGTCTCTGGGGAGTAGAGACCCAGTACTTC
>TRBJ2-5|TRBD1|few|TRBV11-2
CASSLERTGAFETQYF
TGTGCCAGCAGCTTAGAAAGGACAGGGGCTTTTGAGACCCAGTACTTC
>TRBJ2-2|NA|few|TRBV5-1
CASSLRDGTGELFF
TGCGCCAGCAGCCTACGGGACGGCACCGGGGAGCTGTTTTTT
>TRBJ2-1|NA|many|TRBV20-1
CSARVLSEQFF
TGCAGTGCTAGAGTTTTGAGTGAGCAGTTCTTC
>TRBJ2-3|NA|few|TRBV20-1
CSAFSGLSTDTQYF
TGCAGTGCCTTTAGCGGACTAAGCACAGATACGCAGTATTTT
>TRBJ2-7|NA|many|TRBV11-1
CASRGVSYEQYF
TGTGCCAGCAGGGGTGTGTCCTACGAGCAGTACTTC
>TRBJ1-6|TRBD1|many|TRBV7-3
CASSSTGGDSPLHF
TGTGCCAGCAGCTCTACAGGGGGCGATTCACCCCTCCACTTT
>TRBJ1-2|TRBD1|NA|TRBV7-9
CASSLDSDRKLGYTF
TGTGCCAGCAGCCTCGATTCGGACAGGAAGCTTGGCTACACCTTC
>TRBJ1-2|NA|few|TRBV10-1
CASSIKGGARGYTF
TGCGCCAGCAGTATTAAGGGGGGGGCGCGCGGCTACACCTTC
>TRBJ2-2|NA|NA|TRBV3-1
CASSQVTFTGSVAGELFF
TGTGCCAGCAGCCAAGTAACGTTCACAGGGTCGGTGGCCGGGGAGCTGTTTTTT
>TRBJ1-1|NA|many|TRBV11-1
CASSLDEGTEAFF
TGTGCCAGCAGCTTAGACGAGGGCACTGAAGCTTTCTTT
>TRBJ1-2|NA|many|TRBV6-1
CASSEARQPANYGYTF
TGTGCCAGCAGTGAAGCCAGACAGCCTGCTAACTATGGCTACACCTTC
>TRBJ1-6|NA|many|TRBV12-3/TRBV12-4
CASSLDLGGNHPSTLGKSLHF
NA
>TRBJ1-1|NA|many|TRBV7-2
CASSFGQHTEAFF
TGTGCCAGCAGCTTCGGACAGCACACTGAAGCTTTCTTT
>TRBJ1-5|NA|many|TRBV28
CASREPTGRGNQPQHF
TGTGCCAGCAGGGAACCTACAGGCCGCGGCAATCAGCCCCAGCATTTT
>TRBJ2-1|NA|few|TRBV6-2/TRBV6-3
CASSYSSSAHNEQFF
TGTGCCAGCAGTTACTCGAGTAGCGCACACAATGAGCAGTTCTTC
>TRBJ2-5|NA|many|TRBV11-2
CASSTWGPGAGETQYF
TGTGCCAGCAGCACCTGGGGGCCCGGGGCGGGGGAGACCCAGTACTTC
>TRBJ2-5|NA|few|TRBV27
CASSLFGVQETQYF
TGTGCCAGCAGTTTATTTGGGGTCCAAGAGACCCAGTACTTC
>TRBJ2-7|TRBD1|few|TRBV14
CASSRRGQGAWEQYF
TGTGCCAGCAGCCGGCGAGGACAGGGGGCTTGGGAGCAGTACTTC
>TRBJ2-3|TRBD2|many|TRBV5-1
CASSLALGTSSGDTQYF
TGCGCCAGCAGCTTGGCCCTCGGGACTAGCTCGGGAGATACGCAGTATTTT
>TRBJ1-3|TRBD1|few|TRBV20-1
CSAITGGGNTIYF
TGCAGTGCAATAACAGGGGGTGGAAACACCATATATTTT
>TRBJ2-5|TRBD1|few|TRBV6-1
CASRRTGGYDQETQYF
TGTGCCAGCAGGAGGACAGGGGGCTATGACCAAGAGACCCAGTACTTC
>TRBJ2-7|NA|NA|TRBV9
CASSVGGELSYEQYF
TGTGCCAGCAGCGTCGGGGGAGAGCTCTCCTACGAGCAGTACTTC
>TRBJ2-2|NA|once|TRBV29-1
CSVSQGSDTGELFF
TGCAGCGTCTCTCAGGGGTCGGACACCGGGGAGCTGTTTTTT
>TRBJ2-1|TRBD2|NA|TRBV6-2/TRBV6-3
CASRLGGGPNEQFF
TGTGCCAGCAGGCTAGGCGGGGGGCCGAATGAGCAGTTCTTC
>TRBJ1-1|NA|many|TRBV25-1
CASSEIRVGTEAFF
TGTGCCAGCAGTGAAATCAGGGTTGGCACTGAAGCTTTCTTT
>TRBJ2-7|NA|few|TRBV10-3
CAISETGTPSYEQYF
TGTGCCATCAGTGAGACCGGGACACCTTCCTACGAGCAGTACTTC
>TRBJ2-7|TRBD2|many|TRBV20-1
CSAREGSGTSYEQYF
TGCAGTGCTAGAGAAGGTAGCGGGACCTCCTACGAGCAGTACTTC
>TRBJ1-5|NA|many|TRBV24-1
CATSRTDNQPQHF
TGTGCCACCAGCAGGACAGACAATCAGCCCCAGCATTTT
>TRBJ2-7|NA|many|TRBV4-1
CASSHGRSVSYEQYF
TGCGCCAGCAGCCACGGGCGAAGCGTATCCTACGAGCAGTACTTC
>TRBJ2-1|TRBD1|NA|TRBV6-5
CASSFTSTGLGYNEQFF
TGTGCCAGCAGTTTCACTTCGACAGGGTTGGGCTACAATGAGCAGTTCTTC
>TRBJ2-1|NA|many|TRBV12-3/TRBV12-4
CASTRTSGLRSYNEQFF
TGTGCCAGCACCCGAACATCGGGGCTGAGGTCCTACAATGAGCAGTTCTTC
>TRBJ1-2|TRBD1|NA|TRBV9
CASSVSSGQAYGYTF
TGTGCCAGCAGCGTAAGTTCTGGACAGGCCTATGGCTACACCTTC
>TRBJ2-5|TRBD1|NA|TRBV13
CASSSLSPEQGSAETQYF
TGTGCCAGCAGCTCCCTCTCCCCGGAACAGGGGTCGGCAGAGACCCAGTACTTC
>TRBJ1-1|TRBD1|many|TRBV3-1
CASSRGQGGLNTEAFF
TGTGCCAGCAGCCGGGGACAGGGGGGTTTGAACACTGAAGCTTTCTTT
>TRBJ2-3|NA|few|TRBV20-1
CRAEGRYTDTQYF
TGCAGGGCGGAGGGCCGTTACACAGATACGCAGTATTTT
>TRBJ2-7|TRBD2|many|TRBV5-8
CASSLFRTSGSYSYEQYF
TGTGCCAGCAGCTTGTTTAGGACTAGCGGGAGTTACTCCTACGAGCAGTACTTC
>TRBJ2-5|NA|many|TRBV12-3/TRBV12-4
CASSFYSKTQETQYF
TGTGCCAGCAGTTTTTACAGCAAGACCCAAGAGACCCAGTACTTC
>TRBJ1-1|NA|NA|TRBV7-9
CASSVLGGPTEAFF
TGTGCCAGCAGCGTTCTAGGGGGGCCCACTGAAGCTTTCTTT
>TRBJ2-3|TRBD2|NA|TRBV6-2/TRBV6-3
CASSPAGGGTDTQYF
TGTGCCAGCAGCCCAGCGGGGGGTGGCACAGATACGCAGTATTTT
>TRBJ2-5|NA|few|TRBV12-3/TRBV12-4
CASSFGTNQETQYF
TGTGCCAGCAGTTTCGGGACGAATCAAGAGACCCAGTACTTC
>TRBJ2-7|TRBD2|NA|TRBV4-2
CASSQDFTSGGPPSYEQYF
TGTGCCAGCAGCCAAGATTTTACTAGCGGGGGACCACCCTCCTACGAGCAGTACTTC
>TRBJ2-1|TRBD1|NA|TRBV7-3
CASSDFPGQGDEQFF
TGTGCCAGCAGCGATTTCCCGGGACAGGGGGATGAGCAGTTCTTC
>TRBJ2-3|NA|many|TRBV11-3
CASSLRSTSTDTQYF
TGTGCCAGCAGCTTACGGTCAACTAGCACAGATACGCAGTATTTT
>TRBJ2-1|NA|few|TRBV7-2
CASSSLVGEQFF
TGTGCCAGCAGCTCACTAGTAGGTGAGCAGTTCTTC
>TRBJ1-4|NA|many|TRBV12-3/TRBV12-4
CASSRTLEKLFF
TGTGCCAGCAGTCGGACCCTCGAAAAACTGTTTTTT
>TRBJ1-3|NA|few|TRBV18
CASSPPMGQISGNTIYF
TGTGCCAGCTCACCACCGATGGGACAAATCTCTGGAAACACCATATATTTT
>TRBJ1-5|NA|many|TRBV7-2
CASSFLGSSNQPQHF
TGTGCCAGCAGCTTCCTGGGATCTAGCAATCAGCCCCAGCATTTT
>TRBJ1-3|NA|many|TRBV18
CASSQGPGSGNTIYF
TGTGCCAGCTCACAAGGTCCAGGCTCTGGAAACACCATATATTTT
>TRBJ2-2|NA|many|TRBV3-1
CASRAHTGELFF
TGTGCCAGCAGGGCGCACACCGGGGAGCTGTTTTTT
>TRBJ2-6|NA|many|TRBV28
CASSTLTQSGANVLTF
TGTGCCAGCAGTACCCTAACCCAATCTGGGGCCAACGTCCTGACTTTC
>TRBJ2-5|NA|NA|TRBV7-9
CASSAGRLETQYF
TGTGCCAGCAGCGCCGGCCGGTTGGAGACCCAGTACTTC
>TRBJ1-2|NA|many|TRBV7-2
CASSLAHGSGDYGYTF
TGTGCCAGCAGCTTAGCGCACGGATCAGGGGACTATGGCTACACCTTC
>TRBJ2-3|TRBD2|NA|TRBV2
CASSDLAGHTDTQYF
TGTGCCAGCAGTGACCTAGCGGGCCACACAGATACGCAGTATTTT
>TRBJ2-5|NA|many|TRBV6-4
CASSESAQETQYF
TGTGCCAGCAGTGAATCGGCACAAGAGACCCAGTACTTC
>TRBJ1-1|TRBD1|NA|TRBV28
CASSPYRGPRNTEAFF
TGTGCCAGCAGTCCGTACAGGGGGCCGCGGAACACTGAAGCTTTCTTT
>TRBJ2-1|NA|NA|TRBV19
CASSMIWLGILVGEQFF
TGTGCCAGTAGTATGATTTGGTTGGGTATTCTCGTAGGTGAGCAGTTCTTC